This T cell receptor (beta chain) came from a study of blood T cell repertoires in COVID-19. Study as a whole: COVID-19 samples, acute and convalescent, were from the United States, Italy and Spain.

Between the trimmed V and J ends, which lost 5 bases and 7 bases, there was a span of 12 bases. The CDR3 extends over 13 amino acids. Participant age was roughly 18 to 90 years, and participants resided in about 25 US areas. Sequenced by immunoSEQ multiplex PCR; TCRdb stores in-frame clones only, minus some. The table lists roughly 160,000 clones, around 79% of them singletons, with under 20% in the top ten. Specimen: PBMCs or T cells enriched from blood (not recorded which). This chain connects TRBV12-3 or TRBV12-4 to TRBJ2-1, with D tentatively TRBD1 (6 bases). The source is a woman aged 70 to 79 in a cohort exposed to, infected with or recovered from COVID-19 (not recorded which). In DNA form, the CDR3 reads TGTGCCAGCAGTCCCGGACAGATTAATGAGCAGTTCTTC. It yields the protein CASSPGQINEQFF.